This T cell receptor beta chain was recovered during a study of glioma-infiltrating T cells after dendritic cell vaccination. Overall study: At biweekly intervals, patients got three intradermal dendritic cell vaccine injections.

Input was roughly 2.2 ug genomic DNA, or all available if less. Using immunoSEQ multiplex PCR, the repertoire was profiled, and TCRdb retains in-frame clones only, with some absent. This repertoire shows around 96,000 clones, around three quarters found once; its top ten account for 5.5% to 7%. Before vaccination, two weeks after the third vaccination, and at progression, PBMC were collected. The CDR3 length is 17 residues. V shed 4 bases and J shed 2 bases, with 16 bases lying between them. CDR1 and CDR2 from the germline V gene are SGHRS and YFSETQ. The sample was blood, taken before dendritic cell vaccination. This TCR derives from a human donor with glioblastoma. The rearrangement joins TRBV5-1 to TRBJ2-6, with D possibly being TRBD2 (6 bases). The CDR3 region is CASSHFLRGTGANVLTF. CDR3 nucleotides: TGCGCCAGCAGCCATTTCCTCCGGGGGACTGGGGCCAACGTCCTGACTTTC.